Reported below is one TCR beta chain. Its antigen remains unidentified. The sample is drawn from a study of post-analysis software for immune sequencing data. Study background: Courses of disease covered relapsing-remitting, secondary progressive and progressive-relapsing multiple sclerosis.

TCR beta libraries were prepared from cDNA with unique molecular identifiers. Once 1 to 10 million T cells were used, 400,000 to 550,000 cDNA molecules resulted. TCRdb re-called the PCR reads through MiXCR, storing one row per CDR3 protein. The data hold 650,000 to 850,000 distinct CDR3 sequences, with approximately 50% observed a single time. V lost 5 bases and J lost 0, with 14 bases in between. The CDR3 contains 15 residues. Germline-derived CDR1 and CDR2 are MNHEY and SVGAGI. Overall study findings and caveats: For normalized Chao1 diversity, multiple sclerosis patients scored significantly lower than controls did. There were several TRBV segments more frequent in patients than controls, and TRBV5-6, TRBV5-1 and TRBV20-1 were among them. Batch-matched samples strongly co-clustered by F measure.

The clonotype was recovered from a girl aged 10-17 years with multiple sclerosis. The sequenced material came from blood. This chain links TRBV6-5 with TRBJ2-7, with D maybe TRBD2 (5 bases). The CDR3 reads CASSRWAEGSYEQYF. In nucleotides, the CDR3 is TGTGCCAGCAGTAGGTGGGCAGAGGGCTCCTACGAGCAGTACTTC.